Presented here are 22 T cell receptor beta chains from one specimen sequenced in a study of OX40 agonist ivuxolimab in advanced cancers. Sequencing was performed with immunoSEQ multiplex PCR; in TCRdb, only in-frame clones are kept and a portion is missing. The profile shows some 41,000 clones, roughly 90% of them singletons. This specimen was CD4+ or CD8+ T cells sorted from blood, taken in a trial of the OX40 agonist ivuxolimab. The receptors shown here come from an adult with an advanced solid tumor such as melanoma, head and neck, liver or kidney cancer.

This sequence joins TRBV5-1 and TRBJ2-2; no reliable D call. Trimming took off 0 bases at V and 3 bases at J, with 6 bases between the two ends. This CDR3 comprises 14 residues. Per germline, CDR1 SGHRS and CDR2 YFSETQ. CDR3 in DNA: TGCGCCAGCAGCTTGGTCTTTTACACCGGGGAGCTGTTTTTT. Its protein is CASSLVFYTGELFF.

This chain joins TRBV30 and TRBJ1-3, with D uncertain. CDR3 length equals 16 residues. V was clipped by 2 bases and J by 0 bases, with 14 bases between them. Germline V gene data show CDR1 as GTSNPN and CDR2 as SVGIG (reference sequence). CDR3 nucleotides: TGTGCCTGGAGTTTTTGGCCCTCGGGCTCTGGAAACACCATATATTTT. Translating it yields CAWSFWPSGSGNTIYF.

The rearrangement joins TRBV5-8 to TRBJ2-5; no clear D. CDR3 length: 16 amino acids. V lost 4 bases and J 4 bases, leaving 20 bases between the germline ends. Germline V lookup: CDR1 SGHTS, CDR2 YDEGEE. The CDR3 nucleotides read TGTGCCAGCAGCCTATCCTTAGAACAGCCCCCAGAGACCCAGTACTTC. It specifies CASSLSLEQPPETQYF.

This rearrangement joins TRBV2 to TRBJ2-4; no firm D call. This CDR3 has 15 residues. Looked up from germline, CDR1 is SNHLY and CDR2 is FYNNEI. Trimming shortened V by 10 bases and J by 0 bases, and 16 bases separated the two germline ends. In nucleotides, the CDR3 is TGTGCCACCGCGAGTGGAGTCCTAGCCAAAAACATTCAGTACTTC. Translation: CATASGVLAKNIQYF.

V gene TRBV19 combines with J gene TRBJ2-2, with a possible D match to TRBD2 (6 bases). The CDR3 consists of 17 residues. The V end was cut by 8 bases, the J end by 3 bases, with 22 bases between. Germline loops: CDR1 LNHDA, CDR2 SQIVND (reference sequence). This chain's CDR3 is CASRGWVRRFDTGELFF. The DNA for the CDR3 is TGTGCCAGTCGGGGGTGGGTAAGACGTTTTGACACCGGGGAGCTGTTTTTT.

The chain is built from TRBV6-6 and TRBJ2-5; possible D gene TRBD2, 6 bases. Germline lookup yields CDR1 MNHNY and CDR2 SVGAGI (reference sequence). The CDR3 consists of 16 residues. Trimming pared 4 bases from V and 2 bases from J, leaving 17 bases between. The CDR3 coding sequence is TGTGCCAGCAGTTCTTCCTCCCGGGCGGGACAAGAGACCCAGTACTTC. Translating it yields CASSSSSRAGQETQYF.

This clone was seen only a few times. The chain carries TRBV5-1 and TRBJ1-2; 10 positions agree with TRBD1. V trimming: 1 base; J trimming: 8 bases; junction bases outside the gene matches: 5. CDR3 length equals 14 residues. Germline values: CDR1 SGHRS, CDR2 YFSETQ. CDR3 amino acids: CASSLLTGGSGYTF. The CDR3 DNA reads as TGCGCCAGCAGCTTGTTGACAGGGGGCAGCGGCTACACCTTC.

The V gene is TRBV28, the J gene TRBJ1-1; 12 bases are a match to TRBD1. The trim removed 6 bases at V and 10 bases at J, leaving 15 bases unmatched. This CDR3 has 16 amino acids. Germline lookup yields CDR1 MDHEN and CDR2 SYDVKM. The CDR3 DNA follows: TGTGCCAGCAGCGACTTGGGGGGACAGGGGGCTTCGGGAGCTTTCTTT. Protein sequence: CASSDLGGQGASGAFF. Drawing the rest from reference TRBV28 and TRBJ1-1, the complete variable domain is DVKVTQSSRYLVKRTGEKVFLECVQDMDHENMFWYRQDPGLGLRLIYFSYDVKMKEKGDIPEGYSVSREKKERFSLILESASTNQTSMYLCASSDLGGQGASGAFFGQGTRLTVV.

The CDR3 DNA reads as TGTGCCAGTAGCGGACAGGGTAACGGTGCCCAGTACTTC. Residues: CASSGQGNGAQYF. This sequence joins TRBV19 and TRBJ2-5, with TRBD1 identical over 8 bases. Germline V lookup: CDR1 LNHDA, CDR2 SQIVND (reference sequence). After removal of 6 bases from V and 9 bases from J, the junction contained 9 bases not matched to a gene. The CDR3 covers 13 residues. The entire variable domain, with the rest obtained from reference TRBV19 and TRBJ2-5, is as follows: DGGITQSPKYLFRKEGQNVTLSCEQNLNHDAMYWYRQDPGQGLRLIYYSQIVNDFQKGDIAEGYSVSREKKESFPLTVTSAQKNPTAFYLCASSGQGNGAQYFGPGTRLLVL.

CDR3: CASSPLGTYNEQFF. The CDR3 coding sequence is TGTGCCAGCAGCCCCTTGGGGACCTACAATGAGCAGTTCTTC. The chain is built from TRBV9 and TRBJ2-1; D not certain. Trimming removed 4 bases at V and 2 bases at J, with 10 bases between. The CDR3 runs 14 residues. Germline V gene sequence: CDR1 SGDLS, CDR2 YYNGEE. The full variable domain, rest sourced from reference TRBV9 and TRBJ2-1, is DSGVTQTPKHLITATGQRVTLRCSPRSGDLSVYWYQQSLDQGLQFLIQYYNGEERAKGNILERFSAQQFPDLHSELNLSSLELGDSALYFCASSPLGTYNEQFFGPGTRLTVL.

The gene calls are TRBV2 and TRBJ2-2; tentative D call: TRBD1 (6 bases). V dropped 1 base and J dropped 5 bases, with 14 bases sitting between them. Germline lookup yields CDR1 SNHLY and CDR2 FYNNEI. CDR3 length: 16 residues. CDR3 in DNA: TGTGCCAGCAGTGAAGTAGGGGGAATTCGAACCGGGGAGCTGTTTTTT. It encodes CASSEVGGIRTGELFF.

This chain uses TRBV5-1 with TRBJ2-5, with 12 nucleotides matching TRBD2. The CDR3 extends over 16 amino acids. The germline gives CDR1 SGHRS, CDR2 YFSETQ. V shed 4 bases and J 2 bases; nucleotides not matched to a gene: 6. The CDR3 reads CASSLGTSGLQETQYF. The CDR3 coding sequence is TGCGCCAGCAGCCTGGGGACTAGCGGGTTGCAAGAGACCCAGTACTTC.

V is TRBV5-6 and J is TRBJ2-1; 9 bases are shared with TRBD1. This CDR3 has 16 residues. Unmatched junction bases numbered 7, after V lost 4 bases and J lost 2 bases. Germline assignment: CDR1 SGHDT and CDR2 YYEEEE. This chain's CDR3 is CASSPGQGFAYNEQFF. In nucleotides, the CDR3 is TGTGCCAGCAGCCCCGGACAGGGGTTCGCCTACAATGAGCAGTTCTTC.

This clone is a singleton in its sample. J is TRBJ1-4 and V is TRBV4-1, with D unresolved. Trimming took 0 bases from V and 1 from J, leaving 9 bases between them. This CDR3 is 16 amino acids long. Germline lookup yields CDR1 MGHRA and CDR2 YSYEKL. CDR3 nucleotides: TGCGCCAGCAGCCAAGATAGTAGCGGAACTAATGAAAAACTGTTTTTT. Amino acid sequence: CASSQDSSGTNEKLFF.

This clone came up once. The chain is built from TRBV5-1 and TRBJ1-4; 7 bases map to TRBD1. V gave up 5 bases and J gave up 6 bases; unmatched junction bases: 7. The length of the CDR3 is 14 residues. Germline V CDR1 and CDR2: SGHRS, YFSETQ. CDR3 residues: CASRPTTGDEKLFF. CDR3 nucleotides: TGCGCCAGCAGGCCCACCACAGGGGATGAAAAACTGTTTTTT.

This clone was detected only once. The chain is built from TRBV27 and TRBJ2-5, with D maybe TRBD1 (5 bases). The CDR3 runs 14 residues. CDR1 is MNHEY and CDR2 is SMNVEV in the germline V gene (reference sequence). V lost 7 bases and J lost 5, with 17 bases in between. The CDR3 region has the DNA TGTGCCAGCAATTCCATAGGGGAACGGGAGACCCAGTACTTC. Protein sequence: CASNSIGERETQYF.

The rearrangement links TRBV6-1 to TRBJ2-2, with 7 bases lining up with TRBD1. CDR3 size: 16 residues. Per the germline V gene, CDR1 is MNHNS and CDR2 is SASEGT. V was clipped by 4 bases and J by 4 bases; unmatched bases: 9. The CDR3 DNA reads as TGTGCCAGCAGTGGCCACAGGGGACGACTCACCGGGGAGCTGTTTTTT. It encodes CASSGHRGRLTGELFF.

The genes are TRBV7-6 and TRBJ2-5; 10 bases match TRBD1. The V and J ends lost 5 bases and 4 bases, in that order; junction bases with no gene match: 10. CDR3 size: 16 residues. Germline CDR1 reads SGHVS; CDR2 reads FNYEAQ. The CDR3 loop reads CASSTSGTGALETQYF. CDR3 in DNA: TGTGCCAGCAGCACCTCCGGGACAGGGGCTCTAGAGACCCAGTACTTC.

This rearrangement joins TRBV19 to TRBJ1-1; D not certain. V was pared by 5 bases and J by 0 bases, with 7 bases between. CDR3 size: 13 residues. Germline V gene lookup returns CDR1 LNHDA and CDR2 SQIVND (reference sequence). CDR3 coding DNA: TGTGCCAGTAGTGAAGGGATGAACACTGAAGCTTTCTTT. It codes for CASSEGMNTEAFF.

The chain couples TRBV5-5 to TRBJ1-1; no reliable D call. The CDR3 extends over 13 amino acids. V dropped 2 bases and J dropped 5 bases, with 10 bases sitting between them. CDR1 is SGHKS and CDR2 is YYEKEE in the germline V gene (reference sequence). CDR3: CASSFPHGTEAFF. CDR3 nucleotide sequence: TGTGCCAGCAGCTTCCCCCATGGGACTGAAGCTTTCTTT. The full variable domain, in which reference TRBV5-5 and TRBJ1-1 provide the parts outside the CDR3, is DAGVTQSPTHLIKTRGQQVTLRCSPISGHKSVSWYQQVLGQGPQFIFQYYEKEERGRGNFPDRFSARQFPNYSSELNVNALLLGDSALYLCASSFPHGTEAFFGQGTRLTVV.

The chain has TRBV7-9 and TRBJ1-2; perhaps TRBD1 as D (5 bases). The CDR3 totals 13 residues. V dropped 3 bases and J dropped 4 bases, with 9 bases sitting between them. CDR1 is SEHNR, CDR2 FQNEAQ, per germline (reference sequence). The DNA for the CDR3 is TGTGCCAGCAGCTTGGACACAGGCTATGGCTACACCTTC. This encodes CASSLDTGYGYTF.

The CDR3 DNA reads as TGCGCCAGCAGCAGCGGGACCGGAGAGACCCAGTACTTC. Its protein is CASSSGTGETQYF. This sequence joins TRBV5-1 and TRBJ2-5, with 7 bases aligning to TRBD2. With V trimmed by 4 bases and J by 4 bases, 4 bases remained unmatched. Germline CDR1 is SGHRS and CDR2 is YFSETQ. The CDR3 has 13 amino acids.